The 30 T cell receptor beta chains below were found in one sample sequenced in a study of T cell repertoires in cytomegalovirus infection. Using its own MiXCR run on the reads, TCRdb lists one record per CDR3 protein. The sample records around 530,000 distinct CDR3 sequences, about 26% being singletons. Sequenced sample: PBMCs. Receptors were obtained from a human donor in good health (CMV status not recorded). Some clones in this sample may be carry-over from other donors' samples.

The chain links TRBV19 to TRBJ2-1, with 10 positions matching TRBD2. V was clipped by 10 bases and J by 3 bases; unmatched bases: 6. The CDR3 loop spans 14 amino acids. CDR1 is LNHDA and CDR2 is SQIVND in the germline V gene (reference sequence). The CDR3 nucleotides read TGTGCCACAAGCGGGAGGGAATACTACAATGAGCAGTTCTTC. It is translated as CATSGREYYNEQFF.

This clonotype has just a few counts. J is TRBJ1-5 and V is TRBV20-1; the D gene is possibly TRBD1 (5 bases). The V and J ends lost 4 bases and 3 bases respectively, with 10 bases between them. Germline loops: CDR1 DFQATT, CDR2 SNEGSKA (reference sequence). The CDR3 is 13 residues long. The CDR3, as DNA: TGCAGTGCTACGGGGCCGATCAATCAGCCCCAGCATTTT. Translated: CSATGPINQPQHF.

This clonotype was seen only once. One end of the junction fails to match germline, which may point to a read error. V gene TRBV4-1 combines with J gene TRBJ2-1; D is ambiguous. The CDR3 is 13 residues long. Germline V gene sequence: CDR1 MGHRA, CDR2 YSYEKL. The CDR3 bases are TGCGCTAGCAGCCAGGATAACCCACACAGGCAGTTCTTC. This translates into CASSQDNPHRQFF.

This rearrangement joins TRBV5-6 to TRBJ1-2, with no clear D. V lost 2 bases and J 7 bases, leaving 9 bases between the germline ends. This CDR3 region has 12 residues. CDR1 SGHDT and CDR2 YYEEEE come from the germline V gene. CDR3 bases: TGTGCCAGCAGCTTATCAACAATTGGCTACACCTTC. Its protein is CASSLSTIGYTF.

The chain couples TRBV28 to TRBJ2-5; the D gene is possibly TRBD2 (6 bases). V shed 1 base and J shed 5 bases, with 17 bases lying between them. CDR1 and CDR2 (germline): MDHEN, SYDVKM. This CDR3 spans 16 amino acids. The CDR3 region is CASSLLAGSQSETQYF. The CDR3 nucleotides are TGTGCCAGCAGTTTATTGGCGGGGAGCCAATCCGAGACCCAGTACTTC.

This chain uses TRBV7-9 with TRBJ2-1, with 9 bases fitting TRBD1. Germline-derived CDR1 and CDR2 are SEHNR and FQNEAQ (reference sequence). The junction had 3 bases not matched to a gene; V was cut back by 3 bases and J by 9 bases. The CDR3 spans 13 residues. The CDR3 reads CASSFNRGREQFF. The CDR3 bases are TGTGCCAGCAGCTTTAACAGGGGGCGTGAGCAGTTCTTC.

This chain links TRBV7-9 with TRBJ2-2, with 13 nucleotides matching TRBD2. Germline V gives CDR1 SEHNR, CDR2 FQNEAQ (reference sequence). The CDR3 is 18 amino acids. The J segment lost 6 bases and the V segment lost 5 bases, leaving 12 bases of the junction unmatched. This CDR3 reads CASSRGLAGVMKAGELFF. DNA of the CDR3: TGTGCCAGCAGCCGAGGACTAGCGGGAGTCATGAAAGCCGGGGAGCTGTTTTTT.

The chain links TRBV6-5 to TRBJ1-4; maybe TRBD1 (5 bases). Germline V gene sequence: CDR1 MNHEY, CDR2 SVGAGI. V shed 0 bases and J shed 8 bases, with 10 bases lying between them. The CDR3 runs 14 residues. CDR3 nucleotide sequence: TGTGCCAGCAGTTACTCCGGGGCAAGGGAAAAACTGTTTTTT. It codes for CASSYSGAREKLFF.

The chain recombines TRBV6-1 with TRBJ2-3; 8 nucleotides line up with TRBD1. CDR1 and CDR2 (germline): MNHNS, SASEGT. This CDR3 has 16 amino acids. Germline trimming cut 5 bases from V and 2 bases from J; bases unmatched to any gene: 9. CDR3 region: CASSPQGATYTDTQYF. CDR3 nucleotides: TGTGCCAGCAGTCCCCAGGGGGCGACGTACACAGATACGCAGTATTTT.

This clonotype was recorded at least ten times. V gene TRBV7-9 combines with J gene TRBJ2-3; unclear D gene. The CDR3 is made up of 14 amino acids. The ends were cut back, 4 bases at V and 1 base at J, with 9 bases in the middle. Germline V gene sequence: CDR1 SEHNR, CDR2 FQNEAQ (reference sequence). The CDR3 sequence: CASSSLFGTDTQYF. The CDR3 DNA reads as TGTGCCAGCAGCTCCTTATTCGGCACAGATACGCAGTATTTT.

This clonotype was counted a few times. The CDR3 region is CASSAPPLAGGYDEQFF. The CDR3 DNA follows: TGTGCCAGTAGTGCCCCACCTCTGGCGGGAGGTTATGATGAGCAGTTCTTC. The rearrangement uses TRBV19 and TRBJ2-1, with 8 nucleotides matching TRBD2. The V gene end was trimmed by 5 bases and the J gene end by 8 bases; junction bases not matched to a gene: 17. This CDR3 has 17 amino acids. The germline V gene has CDR1 LNHDA and CDR2 SQIVND (reference sequence).

Only a few counts were recorded for this clonotype. The CDR3 coding sequence is TGTGCTAGTGGCCGCGACCAGTGGTACACCGGGGAGCTGTTTTTT. The encoded protein is CASGRDQWYTGELFF. The chain joins TRBV12-5 to TRBJ2-2, with no clear D. The CDR3 has 15 amino acids. V was cut by 6 bases and J by 3 bases, with 14 bases left in between. CDR1 LGHNT and CDR2 FRNRAP come from the germline V gene.

This clonotype has a handful of counts. One end of the junction fails to match germline, which may point to a read error. This sequence joins TRBV20-1 and TRBJ2-3; 8 bases are shared with TRBD2. The CDR3 contains 16 residues. Per the germline V gene, CDR1 is DFQATT and CDR2 is SNEGSKA (reference sequence). The CDR3 is CSARGGIAGPTYTQYF. The CDR3 nucleotides are TGCAGTGCTAGGGGAGGGATAGCGGGACCCACATATACGCAGTATTTT.

This clonotype came up a few times. This chain joins TRBV7-2 and TRBJ2-2; D not certain. Germline V gene lookup returns CDR1 SGHTA and CDR2 FQGNSA. Trimming cost V 1 base and J 4 bases, with 7 bases left between them. The CDR3 runs 14 residues. The DNA for the CDR3 is TGTGCCAGCAGCTTAGTTAGTCGCACCGGGGAGCTGTTTTTT. Translation gives CASSLVSRTGELFF.

The rearrangement links TRBV4-3 to TRBJ2-5; D might be TRBD2 (5 bases). CDR1 is LGHNA, CDR2 YSLEER, per germline. CDR3 length equals 14 residues. Trimming stripped 3 bases from V and 4 bases from J, with 12 bases between. The CDR3 loop reads CASSHLGGGETQYF. The CDR3 DNA is TGCGCCAGCAGCCACCTAGGAGGTGGAGAGACCCAGTACTTC.

This clonotype has at least ten counts. This chain connects TRBV7-6 to TRBJ2-7; D is ambiguous. Trimming pared 0 bases from V and 3 bases from J, leaving 9 bases between. This CDR3 is 14 amino acids long. Germline CDR1 reads SGHVS; CDR2 reads FNYEAQ. The CDR3 protein is CASSLAPASYEQYF. The CDR3 DNA sequence: TGTGCCAGCAGCTTAGCCCCGGCCAGCTACGAGCAGTACTTC. Complete variable domain (other parts from reference TRBV7-6 and TRBJ2-7): GAGVSQSPRYKVTKRGQDVALRCDPISGHVSLYWYRQALGQGPEFLTYFNYEAQQDKSGLPNDRFSAERPEGSISTLTIQRTEQRDSAMYRCASSLAPASYEQYFGPGTRLTVT.

The V gene is TRBV27, the J gene TRBJ2-7; D might be TRBD1 (6 bases). The CDR3 spans 18 residues. Germline CDR1 is MNHEY and CDR2 is SMNVEV (reference sequence). V lost 5 bases and J 0 bases, leaving 23 bases between the germline ends. The CDR3 DNA is TGTGCCAGCAGTCTAACACACCCAGGACAGATTCCCTCCTACGAGCAGTACTTC. Its translation is CASSLTHPGQIPSYEQYF.

About this clonotype: A much larger clone sits a single nucleotide away, making a read error possible. The V gene is TRBV7-6, the J gene TRBJ2-3; tentative D call: TRBD2 (6 bases). The V end was cut by 0 bases, the J end by 14 bases, with 15 bases between. This CDR3 spans 13 amino acids. Germline lookup yields CDR1 SGHVS and CDR2 FNYEAQ. The CDR3 bases are TGTGCCAGCAGCTTAGCTGCGTCTAGCGAGCTGTATTTT. The encoded protein is CASSLAASSELYF.

This chain connects TRBV2 to TRBJ2-4, with 14 bases identical to TRBD2. V was clipped by 6 bases and J by 1 base; unmatched bases: 14. CDR3 length: 20 residues. From germline, CDR1 is SNHLY and CDR2 FYNNEI. CDR3 amino acids: CASSPGQGLAGDGAKNIQYF. As DNA, the CDR3 is TGTGCCAGCAGCCCCGGACAGGGACTAGCGGGAGACGGGGCCAAAAACATTCAGTACTTC.

The chain carries TRBV28 and TRBJ1-5, with a weak D call TRBD1 (5 bases). The V and J ends lost 5 bases and 8 bases respectively, with 10 bases between them. CDR3 length equals 12 residues. CDR1 and CDR2 (germline): MDHEN, SYDVKM. The CDR3 loop reads CASSRGVEPQHF. As DNA, the CDR3 is TGTGCCAGCAGTAGAGGGGTTGAGCCCCAGCATTTT.

The chain couples TRBV5-6 to TRBJ2-3; the D gene is possibly TRBD2 (5 bases). The CDR3 totals 14 residues. Germline CDR1 SGHDT, CDR2 YYEEEE. V was trimmed by 2 bases and J by 12 bases, leaving 19 bases between them. CDR3 DNA: TGTGCCAGCAGCTTTCCCCTACTAGGGCCGATTCAGTATTTT. Amino acid sequence: CASSFPLLGPIQYF.

The chain has TRBV6-2 or TRBV6-3 and TRBJ2-7; D uncertain. The CDR3 spans 11 residues. V dropped 2 bases and J dropped 9 bases, with 8 bases sitting between them. Looked up from germline, CDR1 is MNHEY and CDR2 is SVGEGT. The CDR3 nucleotides are TGTGCCAGCAGTTACCAGGACGGGCAGTACTTC. Translating it yields CASSYQDGQYF.

J is TRBJ2-1 and V is TRBV10-3; a weak D match, TRBD2 (5 bases). The germline gives CDR1 ENHRY, CDR2 SYGVKD. This CDR3 has 13 amino acids. V was shortened by 2 bases and J by 7 bases, with 9 bases between the two germline ends. CDR3 nucleotides: TGTGCCATCAGTGAGGCTAGCAGGAATGAGCAGTTCTTC. Translation: CAISEASRNEQFF.

CDR3 coding DNA: TGTGCCAGCAGTTACGGGACCGCACCCCAATACAATGAGCAGTTCTTC. This sequence encodes CASSYGTAPQYNEQFF. The genes are TRBV6-8 and TRBJ2-1, with D possibly being TRBD1 or TRBD2 (5 bases each). This CDR3 has 16 residues. Per the germline V gene, CDR1 is MNHGY and CDR2 is SAAAGT. The V gene lost 2 bases and the J gene lost 4 bases, with 15 bases spanning the gap.

The chain links TRBV5-1 to TRBJ2-1, with no clear D. The CDR3 is 14 amino acids. Germline CDR1 reads SGHRS; CDR2 reads YFSETQ. Deletions cut 3 bases from V and 3 bases from J, with 10 bases between. This CDR3 reads CASSYDRVYNEQFF. DNA of the CDR3: TGCGCCAGCAGCTACGATCGAGTCTACAATGAGCAGTTCTTC.

The chain couples TRBV20-1 to TRBJ1-1; tentative D call: TRBD1 (5 bases). The CDR3 contains 16 residues. Trimming took off 0 bases at V and 5 bases at J, with 19 bases between the two ends. Per germline, CDR1 DFQATT and CDR2 SNEGSKA (reference sequence). DNA for the CDR3: TGCAGTGCTAGAGATCGTTACGGGGGGGTGGGTACTGAAGCTTTCTTT. Protein product: CSARDRYGGVGTEAFF.

As DNA, the CDR3 is TGCAGTGCTAGTCCCCCGCGGTCTATGAATAGCAATCAGCCCCAGCATTTT. Translating gives CSASPPRSMNSNQPQHF. The chain carries TRBV20-1 and TRBJ1-5, with D uncertain. Looked up from germline, CDR1 is DFQATT and CDR2 is SNEGSKA (reference sequence). Trimming removed 3 bases at V and 0 bases at J, with 18 bases between. This CDR3 is 17 amino acids long.

CDR3 sequence reads: CASSPSDRYTEQYF. CDR3 DNA: TGTGCCAGCAGCCCCTCGGACCGATACACCGAGCAGTACTTC. The chain employs TRBV7-2 and TRBJ2-7; unclear D gene. The V gene's germline CDR1 is SGHTA and CDR2 FQGNSA. The CDR3 extends over 14 amino acids. Deletions cut 5 bases from V and 6 bases from J, with 17 bases between.

As concerns this clonotype: Mismatch with germline at one junction end may stem from a read error. The gene calls are TRBV13 and TRBJ1-6, with D possibly TRBD1 on 5 matching bases. The CDR3 is 13 amino acids. Germline CDR1 reads PRHDT; CDR2 reads FYEKMQ (reference sequence). The CDR3: CASSRTTDSPLHF. The CDR3 nucleotides are TGCGCCAGCAGCCGGACAACAGATTCACCCCTCCACTTT. The variable domain in full, with the rest retrieved from reference TRBV13 and TRBJ1-6, is AAGVIQSPRHLIKEKRETATLKCYPIPRHDTVYWYQQGPGQDPQFLISFYEKMQSDKGSIPDRFSAQQFSDYHSELNMSSLELGDSALYFCASSRTTDSPLHFGNGTRLTVT.

This clonotype occurred a few times. The rearrangement uses TRBV29-1 and TRBJ2-5; D not certain. Germline CDR1 is SQVTM and CDR2 is ANQGSEA. The length of the CDR3 is 10 residues. The V and J ends lost 7 bases and 2 bases respectively, with 5 bases between them. The CDR3 sequence: CSGGQETQYF. CDR3 in DNA: TGCAGCGGGGGACAAGAGACCCAGTACTTC.